The source of this T cell receptor beta chain is a study of blood T cell repertoires in COVID-19. For the study at large: The analysed material was cDNA or gDNA that came from T cells, B-cell-depleted T cells, or PBMCs.

The CDR3 is 16 amino acids. Between the trimmed V and J ends, which lost 1 base and 8 bases, there was a span of 20 bases. Looked up from germline, CDR1 is SEHNR and CDR2 is FQNEAQ (reference sequence). In the original analysis: Reference gene primer amplification in the assay estimated nucleated cell counts. Sequencing used immunoSEQ multiplex PCR; TCRdb keeps in-frame clones, though not all of them. D and trimming come from the DNA, and the V and J calls and clone size come from that table. This sample yields approximately 300,000 clones, of which about nine tenths are seen a single time; over 3.5% belongs to the top ten. Assignments of participants to cohorts depended upon their own reported clinical history.

The receptor was isolated from a man aged 25-45 years who had recovered from COVID-19. Sequencing used PBMCs or T cells enriched from blood (not recorded which). This chain links TRBV7-9 with TRBJ1-2; tentative D call: TRBD1 (5 bases). DNA for the CDR3: TGTGCCAGCAGCTTAGGACAGTTTCCCCTTTCCGAGGGCTACACCTTC. Protein: CASSLGQFPLSEGYTF.